The 10 T cell receptor beta chains below were found in one sample sequenced in a study of control samples from healthy donors and cancer patients (dated by TCRdb to between 2020 and 2021). Library generation was performed with the immunoSEQ multiplex PCR assay. This is the immuneACCESS table as TCRdb keeps it, with only in-frame sequences that have V and J called. A part of the clones is gone; compared with another copy, unresolved V genes explain less than half, and the rest is unexplained. A total of fewer than 70,000 clones appear in this sample, about 85% of them only once. The ten largest clonotypes hold roughly 13% of the sample. Sequenced: PBMCs. All receptors come from a man aged 55 to 69 with head and neck cancer.

This clone was seen more than once but under ten times. The chain's CDR3 is CASSPRDSAYGYTF. CDR3 coding DNA: TGTGCCAGCTCACCTCGGGACAGTGCCTATGGCTACACCTTC. The rearrangement uses TRBV18 and TRBJ1-2; 7 bases line up with TRBD1. The V gene's germline CDR1 is KGHSH and CDR2 LQKENI. The CDR3 runs 14 residues. Trimming removed 3 bases from V and 4 bases from J; junction bases left unmatched: 5.

The genes are TRBV7-2 and TRBJ2-7; perhaps D is TRBD1 or TRBD2 (6 bases each). V shed 2 bases and J shed 0 bases, with 14 bases lying between them. Germline-derived CDR1 and CDR2 are SGHTA and FQGNSA. The CDR3 covers 16 residues. The CDR3 DNA reads as TGTGCCAGCAGCTTACGTCCGGGGGCGGTCTCCTACGAGCAGTACTTC. It yields the protein CASSLRPGAVSYEQYF.

J is TRBJ2-3 and V is TRBV7-2, with D maybe TRBD2 (6 bases). CDR3 length equals 15 residues. The germline gives CDR1 SGHTA, CDR2 FQGNSA. Deletions cut 5 bases from V and 4 bases from J, with 16 bases between. The CDR3 DNA is TGTGCCAGCAGCCCCGGAGGGGCGGGCGCAGATACGCAGTATTTT. Translation: CASSPGGAGADTQYF.

The rearrangement uses TRBV19 and TRBJ2-5; no clear D. With 4 bases removed from V and 2 bases from J, the gap between germline ends came to 2 bases. CDR3 length equals 11 residues. The germline CDR1 and CDR2 sequences are LNHDA and SQIVND (reference sequence). The CDR3 region has the DNA TGTGCCAGTAGTAGACAAGAGACCCAGTACTTC. Its protein is CASSRQETQYF.

This chain connects TRBV7-6 to TRBJ2-2; 8 bases fit TRBD2. J lost 7 bases, V lost 6 bases, and 13 bases had no gene match. Looked up from germline, CDR1 is SGHVS and CDR2 is FNYEAQ. The CDR3 has 16 amino acids. CDR3 in amino acids: CASRPTISREGGELFF. The CDR3 bases are TGTGCCAGCAGGCCCACCATTAGTCGGGAGGGCGGGGAGCTGTTTTTT.

The chain is built from TRBV19 and TRBJ1-4; D perhaps matches TRBD1 (6 bases). CDR1 LNHDA and CDR2 SQIVND come from the germline V gene (reference sequence). The CDR3 is 15 amino acids. With 6 bases removed from V and 7 bases from J, the gap between germline ends came to 18 bases. The CDR3 region has the DNA TGTGCCAGTAGGCCTGGTGAAGGGGGAGGTGAAAAACTGTTTTTT. This encodes CASRPGEGGGEKLFF.

The chain couples TRBV28 to TRBJ1-3; TRBD1 matches at 7 bases. V shed 8 bases, J shed 0 bases, and the junction held 4 bases outside the gene matches. Germline CDR1 MDHEN, CDR2 SYDVKM. The CDR3 is 14 residues long. CDR3 sequence reads: CASVPGGSGNTIYF. CDR3 coding DNA: TGTGCCAGCGTACCAGGGGGCTCTGGAAACACCATATATTTT.

A remark on this clone: A junction boundary mismatches the germline segment, possibly from a read error. V gene TRBV7-2 combines with J gene TRBJ2-6; 8 bases are a match to TRBD2. From germline, CDR1 is SGHTA and CDR2 FQGNSA. The CDR3 runs to 15 residues. The CDR3 loop is CASSLAIGGADVLTF. Written as DNA, the CDR3 is TGTGCCAGCAGCTTAGCGATCGGGGGGGCCGACGTCCTGACTTTC.

This chain connects TRBV9 to TRBJ2-3; perhaps TRBD2 as D (6 bases). V was clipped by 1 base and J by 4 bases, with 10 bases between them. The CDR3 runs to 14 residues. Germline CDR1 reads SGDLS; CDR2 reads YYNGEE. This CDR3 is CASSVYGGPDTQYF. CDR3 bases: TGTGCCAGCAGCGTATACGGAGGGCCAGATACGCAGTATTTT.

The V gene is TRBV19, the J gene TRBJ2-7; 8 nucleotides match TRBD1. The CDR3 is 14 amino acids. The trim removed 2 bases at V and 4 bases at J, leaving 4 bases unmatched. Germline CDR1 reads LNHDA; CDR2 reads SQIVND (reference sequence). CDR3 in amino acids: CASSITGGTYEQYF. Written as DNA, the CDR3 is TGTGCCAGTAGTATAACAGGGGGTACTTACGAGCAGTACTTC. The whole variable domain, filled in from reference TRBV19 and TRBJ2-7, reads DGGITQSPKYLFRKEGQNVTLSCEQNLNHDAMYWYRQDPGQGLRLIYYSQIVNDFQKGDIAEGYSVSREKKESFPLTVTSAQKNPTAFYLCASSITGGTYEQYFGPGTRLTVT.